Listed below are T cell receptor beta chains from one sample, sequenced in a study of graft-versus-host responses after intestinal transplantation. Libraries were prepared by immunoSEQ multiplex PCR; TCRdb keeps only in-frame clonotypes and omits some of them. The sample lists approximately 100,000 clones; 86% were seen once. Here the sequenced sample was PBMCs, taken 255 days after intestinal transplant. The receptors come from a human patient who received an intestinal transplant, so some T cells may come from the graft donor. Each CDR3 is given with its conserved first and last residue. Each record gives: CDR3 protein, CDR3 DNA, V gene, D gene, clone size, J gene. The D gene is left open where the match is weak. Clone size is given for some rows only: seen once, a few or many times, or a class if the clone is expanded.

CDR3: CASSIGLAGETQYF; DNA: TGTGCCAGCAGCATAGGACTAGCGGGAGAGACCCAGTACTTC; V: TRBV5-6; D: TRBD2; size: once; J: TRBJ2-5
CDR3: CASSGLAGSKMTQYF; DNA: TGTGCCAGCAGTGGACTAGCGGGGAGTAAGATGACGCAGTATTTT; V: TRBV6-5; D: TRBD2; size: NA; J: TRBJ2-3
CDR3: CASSQVLRRGYQPQHF; DNA: TGTGCCAGCAGCCAAGTTCTTCGACGTGGGTATCAGCCCCAGCATTTT; V: TRBV4-2; D: NA; size: NA; J: TRBJ1-5
CDR3: CASSKTGQEQYF; DNA: TGTGCCAGCAGCAAAACGGGCCAAGAGCAGTACTTC; V: TRBV21-1; D: NA; size: NA; J: TRBJ2-7
CDR3: CASSKWTVHSNQPQHF; DNA: TGTGCTAGCAGCAAATGGACAGTGCATAGCAATCAGCCCCAGCATTTT; V: TRBV7-7; D: NA; size: NA; J: TRBJ1-5
CDR3: CASMEAGVSPQHF; DNA: TGTGCCAGCATGGAGGCCGGGGTAAGTCCCCAGCATTTT; V: TRBV6-1; D: NA; size: NA; J: TRBJ1-5
CDR3: CASRGAGGPNGELFF; DNA: TGTGCCAGCAGGGGAGCGGGAGGGCCCAACGGGGAGCTGTTTTTT; V: TRBV27; D: TRBD2; size: NA; J: TRBJ2-2
CDR3: CASSRNRGTNEKLFF; DNA: TGCGCCAGCAGCCGGAACAGGGGAACTAATGAAAAACTGTTTTTT; V: TRBV5-1; D: TRBD1; size: NA; J: TRBJ1-4
CDR3: CASSLRQGAYEQYF; DNA: TGCGCCAGCAGCTTGCGACAGGGGGCCTACGAGCAGTACTTC; V: TRBV5-1; D: TRBD1; size: NA; J: TRBJ2-7
CDR3: CASSPRTSGDYEQYF; DNA: TGTGCCAGCAGCCCCCGGACTAGCGGGGACTACGAGCAGTACTTC; V: TRBV13; D: TRBD2; size: NA; J: TRBJ2-7
CDR3: CSVDSTSGAMDEQYF; DNA: TGCAGCGTTGACTCGACTAGCGGAGCTATGGACGAGCAGTACTTC; V: TRBV29-1; D: TRBD2; size: once; J: TRBJ2-7
CDR3: CASSLERSYNEQFF; DNA: TGTGCCAGCAGCTTGGAGCGCTCCTACAATGAGCAGTTCTTC; V: TRBV5-6; D: NA; size: NA; J: TRBJ2-1
CDR3: CASSMGSGELFF; DNA: TGTGCCAGTAGTATGGGGTCCGGGGAGCTGTTTTTT; V: TRBV19; D: NA; size: few; J: TRBJ2-2
CDR3: CASSLDGYNEQFF; DNA: TGTGCCAGCAGCTTAGACGGTTACAATGAGCAGTTCTTC; V: TRBV11-3; D: NA; size: NA; J: TRBJ2-1